This T cell receptor (beta chain) was recovered during a study of shared clonotypes between healthy human individuals. At the level of the study: The donors, two women and a few men, were aged 18 to 49.

The authors loaded 200 ng DNA, 27,000 or so T cell genomes, into sorted-subset replicate PCRs. In the authors' workflow: ImmunoSEQ supplied junction-only sequences lacking quality scores, so filtering was different. The table came from immunoSEQ multiplex PCR; TCRdb's copy has only in-frame clones and leaves some out. V and J calls and clone size are as listed in that table; D and trimming were resolved from the DNA. The sample lists roughly 2.5 million clones, around 90% occurring once. The CDR3 is 13 residues long. Deletions cut 4 bases from V and 4 bases from J, with 8 bases between. Germline V lookup: CDR1 SGHTA, CDR2 FQGNSA. Study-wide points: Memory subsets generally showed lower estimated richness than naive subsets.

As regards this clone: Its specificity is not known. The sample has other DNA sequences that encode this CDR3 too.

The sequence came from a man between 18 and 29 years old in good health. Material for sequencing was naive CD4+ T cells sorted from blood. Subset described: CD45RA+ positively selected. The chain is built from TRBV7-2 and TRBJ2-1, with D unclear. The CDR3 is CASSSGLYNEQFF. The CDR3 DNA sequence: TGTGCCAGCAGCTCGGGTCTTTACAATGAGCAGTTCTTC.